This T cell receptor (beta chain) emerged from a study of post-analysis software for immune sequencing data. Study-wide findings and caveats: Patients showed TRBV5-6, TRBV5-1 and TRBV20-1 among roughly 5 TRBV segments more frequent than in controls.

Unique molecular identifiers were carried by the TCR beta cDNA libraries. MiXCR, run by TCRdb on the PCR reads, gives a single entry per CDR3 protein. The sample records hundreds of thousands of distinct CDR3 sequences, 30% being singletons. The CDR3 runs to 16 residues. The germline gives CDR1 SGHTA, CDR2 FQGNSA. Trimming pared 1 base from V and 4 bases from J, leaving 11 bases between. Comment on this clonotype: Its target is unknown.

Sequences were obtained from blood. V gene TRBV7-2 combines with J gene TRBJ2-6; D might be TRBD1 (5 bases). The sequence was obtained from a girl aged 10-17 years with multiple sclerosis. The CDR3 region is CASSLDRFSGANVLTF. CDR3 bases: TGTGCCAGCAGCTTAGACAGGTTCTCCGGGGCCAACGTCCTGACTTTC.